These 24 T cell receptor beta chains were all obtained from the same sample, sequenced in a study of Tregs in tolerant kidney transplant recipients. The data were produced by immunoSEQ multiplex PCR, yet TCRdb's version contains in-frame clones alone and is incomplete. Its table lists roughly 25,000 clones. Recipients received nonmyeloablative bone marrow transplants from related graft donors, with transient mixed chimerism. The specimen was CD4+ T cells from blood (PBMCs), collected 6 months after the transplant. These receptors originate from a human patient who received a combined kidney and bone marrow transplant. Certain T cells may be donor cells from the graft.

Note on this clone: Sequencing ends 3 residues short of the CDR3 end; the germline J gene provides the rest. V usage is TRBV19 and J usage is TRBJ2-7; 7 bases match TRBD1. Germline V gene sequence: CDR1 LNHDA, CDR2 SQIVND (reference sequence). CDR3 size: 13 residues. With 6 bases clipped from V and 3 bases from J, the junction kept 5 bases outside the gene matches. CDR3 amino acids: CASSPRDSYEQYF. The CDR3 DNA, read in part, is TGTGCCAGTAGCCCCCGGGACAGCTACGAG.

On this clone itself: The sequence runs out 3 residues before the end of the CDR3; the remainder is reconstructed from the germline J gene. The chain recombines TRBV20-1 with TRBJ1-3; D is perhaps TRBD1 (5 bases). CDR3 length: 11 amino acids. Trimming removed 3 bases at V and 9 bases at J, with 9 bases between. Looked up from germline, CDR1 is DFQATT and CDR2 is SNEGSKA (reference sequence). CDR3 sequence reads: CSASGAGTIYF. The CDR3 DNA, read in part, is TGCAGTGCTAGTGGGGCCGGCACC.

In regard to this clone: The read stops 3 residues short of the end of the CDR3; the missing end is completed from the germline J gene. This chain links TRBV2 with TRBJ2-7; 10 nucleotides align to TRBD2. The V segment lost 4 bases and the J segment 2 bases; nucleotides outside the gene matches: 8. The CDR3 runs 16 residues. Germline lookup yields CDR1 SNHLY and CDR2 FYNNEI. The covered CDR3 bases are TGTGCCAGCAGTGGCCCCGGGGGGACTAGCGCCTACGAG. It codes for CASSGPGGTSAYE. The CDR3, in full, reads CASSGPGGTSAYEQYF. The whole variable domain, filled in from reference TRBV2 and TRBJ2-7, reads EPEVTQTPSHQVTQMGQEVILRCVPISNHLYFYWYRQILGQKVEFLVSFYNNEISEKSEIFDDQFSVERPDGSNFTLKIRSTKLEDSAMYFCASSGPGGTSAYEQYFGPGTRLTVT.

Turning to this clone: The sequenced fragment ends 3 residues before the CDR3 boundary, so the rest is inferred from the germline J gene. The chain is built from TRBV6-4 and TRBJ2-2, with TRBD1 matching over 9 bases. V dropped 9 bases and J dropped 7; count of bases not matched to a gene: 9. The CDR3 has 14 residues. The germline gives CDR1 MRHNA, CDR2 SNTAGT. Partial CDR3 DNA: TGTGCCAGTTCCCGGGACAGGGATATCGGGGAG. Protein: CASSRDRDIGE. The entire CDR3 protein is CASSRDRDIGELFF.

With respect to this clone: The CDR3 is cut off 3 residues early in the read; its end comes from the germline J gene. The V gene is TRBV20-1, the J gene TRBJ2-7, with 7 bases lining up with TRBD1. Germline values: CDR1 DFQATT, CDR2 SNEGSKA (reference sequence). This CDR3 has 12 residues. The CDR3 spells CLTGEITYEQYF. The sequenced CDR3 bases are TGCCTAACAGGGGAGATCACCTACGAG.

Concerning this clone itself: The read halts 3 residues ahead of the CDR3 end, with the missing end drawn from the germline J gene. The gene calls are TRBV5-6 and TRBJ2-7; 13 bases are shared with TRBD2. The germline V gene encodes CDR1 SGHDT and CDR2 YYEEEE. The CDR3 is 14 residues long. The J segment lost 6 bases and the V segment lost 3 bases, leaving 3 bases of the junction unmatched. CDR3 loop: CASSYGLAGVEQYF. Incomplete CDR3 DNA: TGTGCCAGCAGCTATGGACTAGCGGGAGTCGAG.

Details on this clone: The CDR3 is cut off 3 residues early in the read; its end comes from the germline J gene. V is TRBV5-1 and J is TRBJ2-7; D assignment may be TRBD1 or TRBD2 (5 bases each). The CDR3 runs 13 residues. Germline V lookup: CDR1 SGHRS, CDR2 YFSETQ. The germline V and J ends were trimmed by 4 bases and 6 bases, with 14 bases remaining between them. Partial CDR3 DNA: TGCGCCAGCAGCCTTGAGGGGAATCGCGAG. It translates to CASSLEGNRE. The complete CDR3 protein is CASSLEGNREQYF.

As regards this clone: The read terminates 3 residues before the CDR3 end, so the remaining end is supplied by the germline J gene. The rearrangement uses TRBV29-1 and TRBJ1-1, with 7 bases fitting TRBD1. Germline V gene lookup returns CDR1 SQVTM and CDR2 ANQGSEA. The CDR3 has 14 amino acids. The J segment lost 1 base and the V segment lost 6 bases, leaving 8 bases of the junction unmatched. CDR3 amino acids: CSVAEGAGNTEAFF. CDR3 bases read: TGCAGCGTCGCCGAGGGGGCCGGGAACACTGAA.

In regard to this clone: The sequenced fragment ends 3 residues before the CDR3 boundary, so the rest is inferred from the germline J gene. The chain links TRBV6-4 to TRBJ2-3; 9 positions agree with TRBD1. Germline V lookup: CDR1 MRHNA, CDR2 SNTAGT. The junction had 8 bases not matched to a gene; V was cut back by 5 bases and J by 8 bases. The CDR3 consists of 14 residues. The covered CDR3 bases are TGTGCCAGCAGTCCGGACAGGGGCGGGAGTACG. Translating it yields CASSPDRGGST. The entire CDR3 sequence reads CASSPDRGGSTQYF.

The chain's CDR3 is CAISESDRSPYNEQFF. CDR3 bases read: TGTGCCATCAGTGAGTCGGACAGGAGTCCCTACAATGAG. V usage is TRBV10-3 and J usage is TRBJ2-1; 7 bases are shared with TRBD1. The read falls 3 residues short of the CDR3 end, and the missing part is taken from the germline J gene. Germline V CDR1 and CDR2: ENHRY, SYGVKD. V lost 0 bases to trimming and J lost 2 bases; unmatched junction nucleotides: 4. The CDR3 sequence is 16 residues long.

CDR3 region: CASSPGSYNSPLHF. The CDR3 bases that were read are TGCGCCAGCAGCCCCGGGTCCTATAATTCACCC. V usage is TRBV5-1 and J usage is TRBJ1-6; no reliable D call. The read terminates 3 residues before the CDR3 end, so the remaining end is supplied by the germline J gene. Looked up from germline, CDR1 is SGHRS and CDR2 is YFSETQ. The CDR3 totals 14 residues. Between the trimmed V and J ends, which lost 4 bases and 1 base, there was a span of 6 bases.

Points on this clone: The read is 3 residues too short to cover the CDR3 end, so that end is filled in from the germline J gene. The genes are TRBV7-8 and TRBJ1-4; no definite D call. Germline values: CDR1 SGHVS, CDR2 FQNEAQ. Trimming cost V 5 bases and J 0 bases, with 7 bases left between them. The CDR3 spans 14 residues. The CDR3 sequence is CASSPHATNEKLFF. CDR3 bases read: TGTGCCAGCAGCCCACATGCAACTAATGAAAAA. The variable domain in full, with the rest retrieved from reference TRBV7-8 and TRBJ1-4, is GAGVSQSPRYKVAKRGQDVALRCDPISGHVSLFWYQQALGQGPEFLTYFQNEAQLDKSGLPSDRFFAERPEGSVSTLKIQRTQQEDSAVYLCASSPHATNEKLFFGSGTQLSVL.

Worth noting for this clone: Read sequence stops 3 residues before the CDR3 end, and the germline J gene provides the missing end. The rearrangement uses TRBV2 and TRBJ2-1; TRBD2 agrees at 10 bases. Germline values: CDR1 SNHLY, CDR2 FYNNEI. V shed 6 bases, J shed 2 bases, and the junction held 4 bases outside the gene matches. The CDR3 runs 15 residues. The sequenced CDR3 bases are TGTGCCAGCAGACCTAGCGGGAGCGCCTACAATGAG. The encoded protein is CASRPSGSAYNE. In full, the CDR3 is CASRPSGSAYNEQFF.

Worth noting for this clone: The CDR3 end falls 3 residues outside the read, so it is completed with the germline J gene. The J gene is TRBJ1-2, the V gene TRBV7-8; D is perhaps TRBD1 (5 bases). Trimming took off 5 bases at V and 4 bases at J, with 20 bases between the two ends. Per the germline V gene, CDR1 is SGHVS and CDR2 is FQNEAQ. The CDR3 totals 16 residues. CDR3 DNA, as far as it was read: TGTGCCAGCAGCCCCTCCCCACCAGGGTCGTCCTATGGC. Translated, it gives CASSPSPPGSSYG. The whole CDR3 reads CASSPSPPGSSYGYTF.

Notes on this clone: The DNA ends 3 residues before the CDR3 does, and the rest of the CDR3 is filled in from the germline J gene. The V call is TRBV18, the J call TRBJ2-1, with D maybe TRBD1 (5 bases). The CDR3 has 15 residues. Trimming shortened V by 5 bases and J by 3 bases, and 14 bases separated the two germline ends. Germline V gene sequence: CDR1 KGHSH, CDR2 LQKENI. CDR3: CASSFPQGNYNEQFF. The sequenced part of the CDR3 DNA is TGTGCCAGCTCATTCCCCCAGGGTAACTACAATGAG.

Turning to this clone: The CDR3 end is not reached by the read, which stops 3 residues before it; the germline J gene fills it in. This chain connects TRBV5-1 to TRBJ1-2, with D unclear. V was clipped by 5 bases and J by 4 bases, with 21 bases between them. The CDR3 has 16 residues. CDR1 and CDR2 (germline): SGHRS, YFSETQ. The CDR3 DNA, read in part, is TGCGCCAGCAGACCCCGGCCCGAGGTCAGGAGCTATGGC. Protein product: CASRPRPEVRSYG. The CDR3 in full is CASRPRPEVRSYGYTF.

As concerns this clone: The DNA ends 3 residues before the CDR3 does, and the rest of the CDR3 is filled in from the germline J gene. V and J are TRBV6-2 or TRBV6-3 and TRBJ1-5; D unclear. Germline V lookup: CDR1 MNHEY, CDR2 SVGEGT. This CDR3 is 14 amino acids long. The germline V and J ends were trimmed by 0 bases and 2 bases, with 5 bases remaining between them. CDR3 DNA, as far as it was read: TGTGCCAGCAGTTACTCCGGGGGCAATCAGCCC. Translation: CASSYSGGNQP. The whole CDR3 protein is CASSYSGGNQPQHF.

A word on this clone: The read ends 3 residues early relative to the CDR3; the germline J gene fills the gap. This sequence joins TRBV2 and TRBJ2-3, with TRBD2 matching over 10 bases. The CDR3 runs to 17 residues. CDR1 SNHLY and CDR2 FYNNEI come from the germline V gene. With V trimmed by 10 bases and J by 1 base, 14 bases remained unmatched. CDR3 DNA, as far as it was read: TGTGCCATATCGGGGCTTCCTAGCGGGAGAGGCACAGATACG. It translates to CAISGLPSGRGTDT. The full CDR3 sequence reads CAISGLPSGRGTDTQYF.

Concerning this clone: The read ends 3 residues shy of where the CDR3 ends; the end is completed using the germline J gene. The chain uses TRBV12-3 or TRBV12-4 and TRBJ2-2, with 10 positions matching TRBD2. This CDR3 is 15 amino acids long. J was trimmed by 6 bases and V by 3 bases; bases with no gene match: 4. The CDR3 protein is CASSFSSGSSGELFF. The sequenced part of the CDR3 DNA is TGTGCCAGCAGTTTTTCTAGCGGGAGTTCCGGGGAG.

This clone shows up as medium-sized by frequency. The read terminates 3 residues ahead of where the CDR3 ends, so the germline J gene completes it. The chain carries TRBV5-1 and TRBJ1-1; D remains unclear. The germline V and J ends were trimmed by 0 bases and 4 bases, with 7 bases remaining between them. Germline V gene sequence: CDR1 SGHRS, CDR2 YFSETQ. The CDR3 is 13 residues long. The chain's CDR3 is CASSLGQLTEAFF. The CDR3 bases that were read are TGCGCCAGCAGCTTGGGCCAACTCACTGAA.

Details on this clone: The sequenced fragment ends 3 residues before the CDR3 boundary, so the rest is inferred from the germline J gene. The gene calls are TRBV5-4 and TRBJ1-1; tentative D call: TRBD1 (5 bases). Germline loops: CDR1 SGHNT, CDR2 YYREEE (reference sequence). V shed 0 bases and J shed 2 bases, with 8 bases lying between them. This CDR3 comprises 14 residues. The covered CDR3 bases are TGTGCCAGCAGCTTGGTGGGGCAAAACACTGAA. It codes for CASSLVGQNTE. The full CDR3 protein reads CASSLVGQNTEAFF.

About this clone itself: Read coverage stops 3 residues before the CDR3 terminus; the germline J gene supplies the remainder. This rearrangement joins TRBV18 to TRBJ1-3, with 7 positions matching TRBD1. CDR3 length: 18 amino acids. The germline V gene has CDR1 KGHSH and CDR2 LQKENI. J was trimmed by 2 bases and V by 3 bases; bases with no gene match: 13. CDR3 in amino acids: CASSPWTGSQGAGNTIYF. The CDR3 bases that were read are TGTGCCAGCTCACCTTGGACAGGATCCCAAGGGGCTGGAAACACC.

Notes on this clone: The read gets to within 3 residues of the CDR3 end, and the germline J gene fills in the rest. The chain carries TRBV10-3 and TRBJ1-1, with D possibly TRBD1 on 5 matching bases. V lost 6 bases to trimming and J lost 5 bases, with 13 bases between them. This CDR3 contains 13 residues. Germline V gene lookup returns CDR1 ENHRY and CDR2 SYGVKD. The CDR3 reads CAIRSPRVTEAFF. The CDR3 DNA, read in part, is TGTGCCATCAGGTCCCCCAGGGTTACTGAA.

A note on this clone: The CDR3 end falls 3 residues outside the read, so it is completed with the germline J gene. The V call is TRBV7-6, the J call TRBJ2-7; 9 nucleotides align to TRBD2. The CDR3 consists of 13 residues. V lost 8 bases and J lost 5; bases outside the gene matches: 7. The germline gives CDR1 SGHVS, CDR2 FNYEAQ. CDR3 protein: CASSRTSAHEQYF. Partial CDR3 DNA: TGTGCCAGCTCTAGGACTAGCGCGCACGAG.